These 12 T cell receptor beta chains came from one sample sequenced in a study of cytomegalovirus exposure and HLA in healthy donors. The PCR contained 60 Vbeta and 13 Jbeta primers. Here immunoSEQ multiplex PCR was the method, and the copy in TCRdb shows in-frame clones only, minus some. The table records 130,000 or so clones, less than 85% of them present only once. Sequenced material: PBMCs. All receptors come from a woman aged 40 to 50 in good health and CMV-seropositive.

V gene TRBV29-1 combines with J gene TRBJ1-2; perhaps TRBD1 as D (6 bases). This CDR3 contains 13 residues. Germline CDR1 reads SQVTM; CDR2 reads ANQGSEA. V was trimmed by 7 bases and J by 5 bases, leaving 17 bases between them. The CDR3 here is CSAPTGQGYGYTF. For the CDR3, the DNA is TGCAGCGCACCGACTGGGCAGGGGTATGGCTACACCTTC.

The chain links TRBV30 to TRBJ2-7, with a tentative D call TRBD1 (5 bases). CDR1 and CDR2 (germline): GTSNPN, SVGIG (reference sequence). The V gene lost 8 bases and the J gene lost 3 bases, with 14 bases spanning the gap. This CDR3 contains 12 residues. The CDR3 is CAGNRQGYEQYF. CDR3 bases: TGTGCCGGCAATAGGCAGGGCTACGAGCAGTACTTC.

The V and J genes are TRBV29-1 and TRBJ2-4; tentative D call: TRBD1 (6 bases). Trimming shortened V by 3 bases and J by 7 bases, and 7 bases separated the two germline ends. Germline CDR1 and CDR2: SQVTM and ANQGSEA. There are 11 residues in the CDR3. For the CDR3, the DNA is TGCAGCGTTGAGCAGGGGAACATTCAGTACTTC. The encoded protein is CSVEQGNIQYF.

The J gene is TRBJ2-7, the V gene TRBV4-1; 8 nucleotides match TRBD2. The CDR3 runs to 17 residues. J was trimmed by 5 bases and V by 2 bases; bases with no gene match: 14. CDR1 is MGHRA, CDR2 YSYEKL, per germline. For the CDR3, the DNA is TGCGCCAGCAGCCAATTCCCGGGAGGGCTCCCACGCGACGAGCAGTACTTC. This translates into CASSQFPGGLPRDEQYF.

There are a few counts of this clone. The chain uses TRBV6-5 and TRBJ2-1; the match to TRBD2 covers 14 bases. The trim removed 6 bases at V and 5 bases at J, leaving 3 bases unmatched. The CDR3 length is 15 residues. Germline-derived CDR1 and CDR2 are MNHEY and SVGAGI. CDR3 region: CASSRLAGGNNEQFF. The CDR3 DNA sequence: TGTGCCAGCAGCAGACTAGCGGGAGGGAACAATGAGCAGTTCTTC.

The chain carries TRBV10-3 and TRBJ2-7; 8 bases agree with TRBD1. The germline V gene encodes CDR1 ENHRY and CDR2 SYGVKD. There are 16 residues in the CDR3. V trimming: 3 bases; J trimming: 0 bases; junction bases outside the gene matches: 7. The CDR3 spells CAISDPGQGFSYEQYF. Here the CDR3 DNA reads TGTGCCATCAGTGACCCCGGACAGGGATTCTCCTACGAGCAGTACTTC.

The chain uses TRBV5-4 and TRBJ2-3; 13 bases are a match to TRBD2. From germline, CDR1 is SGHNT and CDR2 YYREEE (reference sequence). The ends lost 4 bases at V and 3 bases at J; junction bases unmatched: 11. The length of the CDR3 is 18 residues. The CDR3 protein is CASSGRTSGSPGTDTQYF. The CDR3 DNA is TGTGCCAGCAGCGGACGGACTAGCGGGAGCCCCGGGACAGATACGCAGTATTTT.

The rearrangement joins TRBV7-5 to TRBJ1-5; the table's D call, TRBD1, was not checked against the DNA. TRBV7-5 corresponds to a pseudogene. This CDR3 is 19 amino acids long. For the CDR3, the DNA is TGTGTCAGAAGCCCCAGGGTTGAGAGACTTTCGGATTTCAATCAGCCCCAGCATTTT. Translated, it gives CVRSPRVERLSDFNQPQHF.

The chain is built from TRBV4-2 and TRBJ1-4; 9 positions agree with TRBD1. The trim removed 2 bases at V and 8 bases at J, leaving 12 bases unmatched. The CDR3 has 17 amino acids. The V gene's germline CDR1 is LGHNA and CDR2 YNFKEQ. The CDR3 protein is CASSQSTGGRHREKLFF. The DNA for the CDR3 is TGTGCCAGCAGCCAATCGACAGGGGGAAGACACAGAGAAAAACTGTTTTTT.

The CDR3 DNA reads as TGTGCCAGTAGCGACAGGGAGGTGCAGCCCCAGCATTTT. It encodes CASSDREVQPQHF. The rearrangement joins TRBV19 to TRBJ1-5; 7 bases are a match to TRBD1. Per germline, CDR1 LNHDA and CDR2 SQIVND (reference sequence). Trimming removed 6 bases from V and 7 bases from J; junction bases left unmatched: 6. The CDR3 spans 13 residues. The variable domain in full, completed from reference TRBV19 and TRBJ1-5, reads DGGITQSPKYLFRKEGQNVTLSCEQNLNHDAMYWYRQDPGQGLRLIYYSQIVNDFQKGDIAEGYSVSREKKESFPLTVTSAQKNPTAFYLCASSDREVQPQHFGDGTRLSIL.

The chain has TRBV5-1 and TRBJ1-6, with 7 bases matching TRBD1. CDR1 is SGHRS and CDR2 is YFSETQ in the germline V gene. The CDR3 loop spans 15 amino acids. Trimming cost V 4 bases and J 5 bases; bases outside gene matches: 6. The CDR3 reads CASSEETGHNSPLHF. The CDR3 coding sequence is TGCGCCAGCAGCGAAGAGACAGGGCATAATTCACCCCTCCACTTT.

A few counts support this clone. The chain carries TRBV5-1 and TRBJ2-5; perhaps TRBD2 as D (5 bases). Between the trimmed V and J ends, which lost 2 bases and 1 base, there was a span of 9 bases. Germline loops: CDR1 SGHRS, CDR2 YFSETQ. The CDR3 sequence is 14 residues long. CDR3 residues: CASSFEGFQETQYF. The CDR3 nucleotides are TGCGCCAGCAGCTTTGAGGGTTTCCAAGAGACCCAGTACTTC.